This T cell receptor (beta chain) derives from a study of blood T cell repertoires in COVID-19. Study-level information: Sources were T cells, B-cell-depleted T cells, or PBMCs; the material itself was cDNA or gDNA.

CDR1 is ENHRY and CDR2 is SYGVKD in the germline V gene. CDR3 size: 15 residues. The V end lost 4 bases, the J end lost 1 base, and 13 bases lay between the germline ends. Authors' processing steps: Amplification of reference gene primers was used by the study to estimate nucleated cell counts. Repertoires were generated with immunoSEQ multiplex PCR, while TCRdb's copy carries only in-frame clones and drops some. Clone size and the V and J calls come from that table; the DNA yielded D and trimming. This table has roughly 150,000 clones, about 83% appearing once. The sequence was obtained from a woman in her 70s who had recovered from COVID-19. Material for sequencing was peripheral blood. V and J are TRBV10-3 and TRBJ1-1; a possible D gene is TRBD1 (5 bases). CDR3 nucleotide sequence: TGTGCCATCAGTGGGGCAGGTAGGGGGAACACTGAAGCTTTCTTT. Protein: CAISGAGRGNTEAFF.